Below, one T cell receptor beta chain is given with its context. Trimming took 0 bases from V and 4 from J, leaving 10 bases between them. Germline V gene lookup returns CDR1 SGDLS and CDR2 YYNGEE. The CDR3 has 14 amino acids. The data belong to a study of T cell changes during pregnancy in multiple sclerosis. The repertoire was sequenced with immunoSEQ multiplex PCR; TCRdb's copy has only in-frame clones and lacks some. The table records about 97,000 clones, approximately 90% of them present only once. This clonotype was obtained from a female donor in good health, enrolled as a control in a pregnancy study. The material was peripheral blood, obtained in the second trimester of pregnancy. The rearrangement joins TRBV9 to TRBJ2-5; D is perhaps TRBD2 (5 bases). As DNA, the CDR3 is TGTGCCAGCAGCGTAGAGGGAGTTCGAGAGACCCAGTACTTC. Amino acids: CASSVEGVRETQYF.